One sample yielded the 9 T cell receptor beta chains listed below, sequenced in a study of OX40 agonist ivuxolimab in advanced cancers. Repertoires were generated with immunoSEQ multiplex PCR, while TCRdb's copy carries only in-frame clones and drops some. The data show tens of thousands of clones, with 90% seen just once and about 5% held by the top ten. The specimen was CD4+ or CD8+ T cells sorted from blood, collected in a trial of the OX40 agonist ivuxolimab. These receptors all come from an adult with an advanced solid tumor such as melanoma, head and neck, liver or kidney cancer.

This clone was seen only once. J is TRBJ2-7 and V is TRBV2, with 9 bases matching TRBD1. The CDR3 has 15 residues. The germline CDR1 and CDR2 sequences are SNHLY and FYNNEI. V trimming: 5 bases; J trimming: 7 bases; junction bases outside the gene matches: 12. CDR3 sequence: CASSHGQGTSYEQYF. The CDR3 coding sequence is TGTGCCAGCAGTCACGGACAGGGGACGTCGTATGAGCAGTACTTC.

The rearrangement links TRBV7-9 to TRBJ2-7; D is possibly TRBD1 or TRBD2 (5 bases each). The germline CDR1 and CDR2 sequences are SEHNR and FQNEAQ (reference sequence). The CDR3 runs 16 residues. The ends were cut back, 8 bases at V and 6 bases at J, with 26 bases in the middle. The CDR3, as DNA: TGTGCCAGCGCAAGGGCTGGGGGATCCACGCGGATCGAGCAGTACTTC. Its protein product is CASARAGGSTRIEQYF.

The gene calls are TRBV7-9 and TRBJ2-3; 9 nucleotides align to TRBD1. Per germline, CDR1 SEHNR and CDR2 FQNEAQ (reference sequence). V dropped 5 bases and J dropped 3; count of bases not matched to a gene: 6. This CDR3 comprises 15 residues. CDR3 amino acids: CASSQSGQGTDTQYF. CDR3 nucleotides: TGTGCCAGCAGCCAATCGGGACAGGGAACAGATACGCAGTATTTT. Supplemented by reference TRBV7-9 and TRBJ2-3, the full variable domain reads DTGVSQNPRHKITKRGQNVTFRCDPISEHNRLYWYRQTLGQGPEFLTYFQNEAQLEKSRLLSDRFSAERPKGSFSTLEIQRTEQGDSAMYLCASSQSGQGTDTQYFGPGTRLTVL.

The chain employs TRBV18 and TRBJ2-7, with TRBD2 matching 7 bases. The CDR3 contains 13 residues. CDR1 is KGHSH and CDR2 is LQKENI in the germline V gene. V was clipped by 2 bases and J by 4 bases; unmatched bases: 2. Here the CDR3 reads CASSPGEGYEQYF. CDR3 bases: TGTGCCAGCTCACCAGGGGAGGGGTACGAGCAGTACTTC.

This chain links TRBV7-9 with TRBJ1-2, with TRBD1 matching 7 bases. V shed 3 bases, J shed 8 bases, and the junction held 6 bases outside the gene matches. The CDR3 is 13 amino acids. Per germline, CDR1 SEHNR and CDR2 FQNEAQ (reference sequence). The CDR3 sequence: CASSFDRVGGYTF. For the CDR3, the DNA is TGTGCCAGCAGCTTCGACAGGGTTGGAGGCTACACCTTC.

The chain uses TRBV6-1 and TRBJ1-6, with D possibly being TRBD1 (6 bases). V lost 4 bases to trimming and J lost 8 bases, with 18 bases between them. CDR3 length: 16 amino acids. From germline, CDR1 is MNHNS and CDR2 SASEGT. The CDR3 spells CASSAPGLRGDSPLHF. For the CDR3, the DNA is TGTGCCAGCAGTGCGCCGGGCCTTAGGGGGGATTCACCCCTCCACTTT.

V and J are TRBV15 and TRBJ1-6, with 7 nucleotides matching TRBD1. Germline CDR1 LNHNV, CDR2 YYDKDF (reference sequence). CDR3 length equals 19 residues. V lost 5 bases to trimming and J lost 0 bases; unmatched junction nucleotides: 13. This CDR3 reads CATSGRDRATSSYNSPLHF. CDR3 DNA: TGTGCCACCAGCGGACGTGACAGGGCAACGAGCTCCTATAATTCACCCCTCCACTTT. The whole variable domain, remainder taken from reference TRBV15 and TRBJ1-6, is DAMVIQNPRYQVTQFGKPVTLSCSQTLNHNVMYWYQQKSSQAPKLLFHYYDKDFNNEADTPDNFQSRRPNTSFCFLDIRSPGLGDTAMYLCATSGRDRATSSYNSPLHFGNGTRLTVT.

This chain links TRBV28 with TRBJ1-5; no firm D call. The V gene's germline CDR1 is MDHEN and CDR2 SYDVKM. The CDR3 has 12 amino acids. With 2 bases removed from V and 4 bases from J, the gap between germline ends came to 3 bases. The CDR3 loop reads CASSLKNQPQHF. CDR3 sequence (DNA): TGTGCCAGCAGTTTAAAAAATCAGCCCCAGCATTTT.

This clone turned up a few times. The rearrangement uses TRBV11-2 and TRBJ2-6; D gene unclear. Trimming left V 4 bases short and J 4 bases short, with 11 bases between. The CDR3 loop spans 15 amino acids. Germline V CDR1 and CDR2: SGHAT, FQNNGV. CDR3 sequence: CASSSLGIGANVLTF. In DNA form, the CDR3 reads TGTGCCAGCAGCTCACTGGGGATCGGGGCCAACGTCCTGACTTTC.